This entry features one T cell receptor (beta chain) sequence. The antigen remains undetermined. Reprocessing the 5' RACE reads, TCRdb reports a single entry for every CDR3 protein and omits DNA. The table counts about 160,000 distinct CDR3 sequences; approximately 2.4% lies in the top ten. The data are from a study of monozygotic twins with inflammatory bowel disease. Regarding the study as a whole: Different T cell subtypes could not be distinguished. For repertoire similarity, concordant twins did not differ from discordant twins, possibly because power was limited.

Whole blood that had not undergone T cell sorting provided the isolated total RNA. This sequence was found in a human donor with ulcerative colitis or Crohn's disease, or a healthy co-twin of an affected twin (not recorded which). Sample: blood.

CDR3 protein: CASSSREFSYNEQFF. The rearrangement links TRBV5-4 to TRBJ2-1. The CDR3 runs to 15 residues. The germline CDR1 and CDR2 sequences are SGHNT and YYREEE (reference sequence).